The 4 T cell receptor beta chains reported below all come from one sample, sequenced in a study of T-cell reconstitution after alpha-beta-depleted transplantation in children. Unique molecular identifiers were built into the TCRbeta library. Using its own MiXCR run on the PCR reads, TCRdb lists one record per CDR3 protein. The sample includes fewer than 750,000 distinct CDR3 sequences, 27% seen only once; the top ten take 30% to 45%. The sample in question was PBMCs, obtained before TCRalphabeta/CD19-depleted stem cell transplant. The receptors stem from a boy under two years old with Wiskott-Aldrich syndrome, due to receive a stem cell transplant.

The CDR3 here is CASRGGLRQETQYF. For the CDR3, the DNA is TGCGCCAGCAGGGGGGGTCTTCGACAAGAGACCCAGTACTTC. The chain joins TRBV5-1 to TRBJ2-5; tentatively, D is TRBD2 (6 bases). V gave up 5 bases and J gave up 2 bases, with 13 bases separating them. CDR3 length equals 14 residues. Germline V gene sequence: CDR1 SGHRS, CDR2 YFSETQ.

This clonotype was recorded a few times. V usage is TRBV6-5 and J usage is TRBJ2-6; possibly TRBD2 for D (5 bases). This CDR3 contains 15 residues. Germline CDR1 MNHEY, CDR2 SVGAGI. V shed 0 bases and J shed 4 bases, with 7 bases lying between them. This CDR3 reads CASSYSGRGANVLTF. The CDR3 DNA is TGTGCCAGCAGTTACTCAGGGAGAGGGGCCAACGTCCTGACTTTC.

This clonotype was seen more than once but under ten times. The chain is built from TRBV20-1 and TRBJ1-3; the D is unclear. Germline V gene data show CDR1 as DFQATT and CDR2 as SNEGSKA (reference sequence). The CDR3 has 16 residues. The V end lost 0 bases, the J end lost 0 bases, and 12 bases lay between the germline ends. The CDR3 loop is CSARDHGSTSGNTIYF. CDR3 coding DNA: TGCAGTGCTAGAGATCACGGGTCGACCTCTGGAAACACCATATATTTT.

The V call is TRBV30, the J call TRBJ1-1; D is possibly TRBD1 (6 bases). Trimming removed 6 bases from V and 1 base from J, with 12 bases in between. This CDR3 spans 13 amino acids. Germline loops: CDR1 GTSNPN, CDR2 SVGIG (reference sequence). The CDR3 sequence is CACKDSPNTEAFF. CDR3 coding DNA: TGTGCCTGCAAGGACAGTCCGAACACTGAAGCTTTCTTT.